This T cell receptor beta chain was retrieved from a study of breast tumors, draining lymph nodes, adjacent tissues. Each CDR3 protein gets one entry after TCRdb re-called the multiplex PCR reads with MiXCR. The repertoire holds about 63,000 distinct CDR3 sequences, with 45% to 65% as singletons. Points from the study as a whole: Tumor TCR diversity was below lymph nodes but above nontumor tissue. The lymph node origin of tumor T cells was framed as consistent with a hypothesis, not demonstrated. Findings are consistent with lymph node origin and intratumoral expansion of most tumor T cells. Luminal-like breast cancer showed significantly higher tumor–nontumor repertoire similarity than basal-like.

The germline CDR1 and CDR2 sequences are SGHTA and FQGNSA. Trimming took 3 bases from V and 3 from J, leaving 12 bases between them. This CDR3 contains 15 residues. This clonotype was counted many times. Its antigen is unidentified. The clonotype originates from a female donor with breast cancer. Some clones in this sample may be carry-over from other donors' samples. This sequence joins TRBV7-2 and TRBJ1-5; D perhaps matches TRBD1 (6 bases). The sequenced material came from breast tumor tissue. The CDR3 nucleotides read TGTGCCAGCAGCTTGGGCGGGGGCAACAATCAGCCCCAGCATTTT. This sequence encodes CASSLGGGNNQPQHF.